The sequence of this TCR beta chain was determined in a study of identical twins. Only healthy Caucasians were enrolled as donors. TCRdb re-analysed the 5' RACE reads in MiXCR, keeping a single row per CDR3 protein. The sample consists of 350,000 to 450,000 distinct CDR3 sequences, roughly 20% of them appearing once. This clonotype was recorded a few times. Its antigen remains unidentified. In germline, CDR1 is SGDLS, CDR2 YYNGEE. This CDR3 region has 16 residues. The V gene lost 4 bases and the J gene lost 4 bases, with 20 bases spanning the gap. Study observations and caveats: Excess twin sharing in beta out-of-frame sequences was weaker. Cord blood beta clonotypes present at high abundance carried fewer insertions; no such pattern appeared in memory repertoires.

The sequence derives from a man over 45 in good health. V gene TRBV9 combines with J gene TRBJ2-5; the D is unclear. Sequenced material: naive T cells sorted from blood. The DNA for the CDR3 is TGTGCCAGCAGCCCCTCGCCCGCGGCCCGCCCAGAGACCCAGTACTTC. Translated, it gives CASSPSPAARPETQYF.